These 2 T cell receptor beta chains were all obtained from the same sample, sequenced in a study of shared clonotypes between healthy human individuals. Generated by immunoSEQ multiplex PCR, the TCRdb table keeps only in-frame clones and is missing some. Among around 700,000 clones listed, about 90% were seen once. Naive CD8 cells were CD45RO-negative, positively selected for CCR7, excluding terminally differentiated effector memory CD45RA+ cells. Source material: naive CD8+ T cells sorted from blood. These receptors were obtained from a man aged 30 to 45 in good health.

This rearrangement joins TRBV4-1 to TRBJ2-3; D may be TRBD1 (7 bases). Germline V lookup: CDR1 MGHRA, CDR2 YSYEKL. V lost 1 base and J 3 bases, leaving 17 bases between the germline ends. The CDR3 is made up of 17 amino acids. The CDR3 is CASSQGTGDFGTDTQYF. The CDR3 nucleotides read TGCGCCAGCAGCCAAGGTACAGGGGACTTCGGTACAGATACGCAGTATTTT.

The rearrangement links TRBV7-9 to TRBJ1-1; D possibly corresponds to TRBD1 (5 bases). The germline V gene has CDR1 SEHNR and CDR2 FQNEAQ (reference sequence). Between the trimmed V and J ends, which lost 2 bases and 6 bases, there was a span of 10 bases. The CDR3 covers 13 residues. The CDR3 coding sequence is TGTGCCAGCAGCTTACTACAGGTACCTGAAGCTTTCTTT. Amino acid sequence: CASSLLQVPEAFF.